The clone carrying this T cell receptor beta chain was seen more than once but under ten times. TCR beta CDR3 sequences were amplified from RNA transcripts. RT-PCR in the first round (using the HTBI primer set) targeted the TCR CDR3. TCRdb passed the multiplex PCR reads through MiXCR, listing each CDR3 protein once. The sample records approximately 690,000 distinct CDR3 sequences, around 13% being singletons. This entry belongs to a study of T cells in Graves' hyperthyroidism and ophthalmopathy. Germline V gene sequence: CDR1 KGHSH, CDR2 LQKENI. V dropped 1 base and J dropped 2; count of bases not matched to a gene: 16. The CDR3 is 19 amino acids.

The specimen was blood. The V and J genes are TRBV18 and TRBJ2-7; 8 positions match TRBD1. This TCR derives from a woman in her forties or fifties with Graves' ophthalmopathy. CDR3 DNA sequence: TGTGCCAGCTCACCACGAAGGACAGGGAAAGCGGTAATCCCCTACGAGCAGTACTTC. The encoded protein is CASSPRRTGKAVIPYEQYF. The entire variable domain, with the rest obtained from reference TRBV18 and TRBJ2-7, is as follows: NAGVMQNPRHLVRRRGQEARLRCSPMKGHSHVYWYRQLPEEGLKFMVYLQKENIIDESGMPKERFSAEFPKEGPSILRIQQVVRGDSAAYFCASSPRRTGKAVIPYEQYFGPGTRLTVT.